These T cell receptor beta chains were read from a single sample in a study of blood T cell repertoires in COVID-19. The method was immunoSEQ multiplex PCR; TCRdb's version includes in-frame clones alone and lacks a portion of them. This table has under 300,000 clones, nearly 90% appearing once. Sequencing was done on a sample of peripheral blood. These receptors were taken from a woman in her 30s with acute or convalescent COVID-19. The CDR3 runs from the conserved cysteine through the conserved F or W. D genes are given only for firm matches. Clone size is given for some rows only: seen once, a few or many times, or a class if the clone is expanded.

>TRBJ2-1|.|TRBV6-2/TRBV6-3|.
CASSYGSSYNEQFF
TGTGCCAGCAGTTACGGGAGCTCCTACAATGAGCAGTTCTTC
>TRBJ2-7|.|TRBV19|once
CASSIGQGIDYEQYF
TGTGCCAGTAGTATAGGTCAGGGGATTGACTACGAGCAGTACTTC
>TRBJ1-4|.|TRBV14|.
CASSQDLGPNEKLFF
TGTGCCAGCAGCCAAGATCTGGGGCCTAATGAAAAACTGTTTTTT
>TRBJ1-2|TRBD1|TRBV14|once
CASSRDRAYGYTF
TGTGCCAGCAGCCGGGACAGGGCCTATGGCTACACCTTC
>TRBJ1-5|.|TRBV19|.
CASTLNYETNQPQHF
TGTGCCAGTACCCTCAACTATGAGACTAATCAGCCCCAGCATTTT
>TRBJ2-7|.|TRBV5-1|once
CASSQYEQYF
TGCGCCAGCAGCCAGTACGAGCAGTACTTC
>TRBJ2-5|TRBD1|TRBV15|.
CATSRGTGGEETQYF
TGTGCCACCAGCAGAGGGACAGGGGGCGAGGAGACCCAGTACTTC
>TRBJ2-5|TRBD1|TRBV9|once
CASSVGDRGRVSETQYF
TGTGCCAGCAGCGTAGGGGACAGGGGGCGGGTTTCAGAGACCCAGTACTTC
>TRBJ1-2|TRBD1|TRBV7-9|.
CASSSQGDRGGYTF
TGTGCCAGCAGCTCGCAGGGGGACCGAGGTGGCTACACCTTC
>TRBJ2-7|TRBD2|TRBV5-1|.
CASSLWTSATYEQYF
TGCGCCAGCAGCTTGTGGACTAGCGCTACCTACGAGCAGTACTTC
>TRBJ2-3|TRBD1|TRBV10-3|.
CAISDHGTVRVTQYF
TGTGCCATCAGTGACCACGGGACAGTCCGGGTTACGCAGTATTTT
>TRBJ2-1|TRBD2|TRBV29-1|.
CSVDTSVRYNEQFF
TGCAGCGTTGACACTAGCGTTCGCTACAATGAGCAGTTCTTC
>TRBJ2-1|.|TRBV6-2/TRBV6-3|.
CASSYSGDYNEQFF
TGTGCCAGCAGTTATTCGGGGGACTACAATGAGCAGTTCTTC
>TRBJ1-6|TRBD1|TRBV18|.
CASSPTDRGRFNSPLHF
TGTGCCAGCTCACCCACGGACAGGGGACGATTTAATTCACCCCTCCACTTT
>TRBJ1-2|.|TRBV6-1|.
CASSDQATGYTF
TGTGCCAGCAGCGATCAGGCTACCGGCTACACCTTC
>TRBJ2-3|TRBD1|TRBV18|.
CASSVRDRGSTDTQYF
TGTGCCAGCTCAGTCCGGGACAGGGGTAGCACAGATACGCAGTATTTT